The clone carrying this T cell receptor beta chain was seen only once. No antigen is known for it. The V gene lost 3 bases and the J gene lost 7 bases, with 16 bases spanning the gap. Germline-derived CDR1 and CDR2 are SGHTA and FQGTGA. The CDR3 sequence is 15 residues long. This sample was taken from a study of T cell responses to AZD1222 COVID-19 vaccine. Notes on the study in general: Increased Spike-specific TCR breadth and depth were observed after two AZD1222 doses. Donors were chiefly white British, with a greater number of females, and clonal diversity was perhaps underestimated.

Assay used: immunoSEQ multiplex PCR; TCRdb lists only in-frame clones, some missing. The table shows about 200,000 clones, with approximately 94% occurring only once. This clonotype was sampled from an adult who received the AZD1222 COVID-19 vaccine. The genes are TRBV7-3 and TRBJ2-1; D is perhaps TRBD1 (6 bases). Source: peripheral blood, taken 28 days after the second AZD1222 dose. This CDR3 reads CASSLAGAMLNEQFF. CDR3 DNA sequence: TGTGCCAGCAGCTTGGCAGGGGCTATGTTAAATGAGCAGTTCTTC.